These 18 T cell receptor beta chains were all obtained from the same sample, sequenced in a study of regulatory T cells in long-lasting Graves disease. The time point is: newly diagnosed GD, antithyroid drugs for less than 3 months. The authors made the TCR library using RNA they extracted from PBMCs. TCR beta libraries were built with iRepertoire HTBI primers and Arm-PCR of CDR3 regions. TCRdb used MiXCR to reprocess the multiplex PCR reads, holding one entry per CDR3 protein. Of around 400,000 distinct CDR3 sequences listed, about 15% are singletons. The sample was also linked to a second study, of T cells in Graves' hyperthyroidism and ophthalmopathy.

Sequenced material: peripheral blood mononuclear cells (PBMCs), taken at new diagnosis, from a patient treated with antithyroid drugs. Receptors originate from a woman between 35 and 50 years old with Graves disease.

This clonotype was counted between two and nine times. This sequence joins TRBV5-6 and TRBJ2-5; 7 bases agree with TRBD2. Unmatched junction bases numbered 9, after V lost 4 bases and J lost 6 bases. Germline lookup yields CDR1 SGHDT and CDR2 YYEEEE. The CDR3 is 14 residues long. The CDR3 sequence is CASSPGGGFKTQYF. The DNA of the CDR3 is TGTGCCAGCAGCCCCGGCGGGGGTTTTAAGACCCAGTACTTC.

The chain recombines TRBV4-1 with TRBJ2-1; D is perhaps TRBD2 (5 bases). The CDR3 spans 15 residues. The V and J ends lost 3 bases and 0 bases respectively, with 9 bases between them. Germline CDR1 and CDR2: MGHRA and YSYEKL. CDR3 sequence: CASSHLASSYNEQFF. The CDR3 nucleotides are TGCGCCAGCAGCCACCTAGCTAGCTCCTACAATGAGCAGTTCTTC.

This clonotype was counted many times. The V call is TRBV2, the J call TRBJ2-3, with a weak D call TRBD2 (6 bases). The ends were cut back, 8 bases at V and 0 bases at J, with 12 bases in the middle. Germline CDR1 and CDR2: SNHLY and FYNNEI. The CDR3 contains 14 residues. CDR3 in amino acids: CASRAGPSTDTQYF. Here the CDR3 DNA reads TGTGCCAGCCGAGCGGGTCCTAGCACAGATACGCAGTATTTT. The complete variable domain, with remaining parts taken from reference TRBV2 and TRBJ2-3, reads EPEVTQTPSHQVTQMGQEVILRCVPISNHLYFYWYRQILGQKVEFLVSFYNNEISEKSEIFDDQFSVERPDGSNFTLKIRSTKLEDSAMYFCASRAGPSTDTQYFGPGTRLTVL.

Comments on this clonotype: One base away lies a much larger clone, so this may be a sequencing read error. It is likely a read error, because the conserved phenylalanine at the end of the CDR3 is missing. The V gene is TRBV28, the J gene TRBJ2-4; the D gene is possibly TRBD2 (5 bases). Germline assignment: CDR1 MDHEN and CDR2 SYDVKM. The CDR3 spans 16 residues. V was trimmed by 7 bases and J by 4 bases, leaving 20 bases between them. The CDR3 spells CASTATPLRAKNIQYY. CDR3 nucleotides: TGTGCCAGCACCGCCACCCCCCTGCGGGCAAAAAACATTCAGTACTAC.

This clonotype was seen repeatedly, ten times or more. DNA for the CDR3: TGTGCCAGCAGTTTAAGGGCGCCCATCGACCCCGTCTACAATGAGCAGTTCTTC. Translation gives CASSLRAPIDPVYNEQFF. This chain joins TRBV27 and TRBJ2-1; D gene uncertain. The CDR3 is made up of 18 amino acids. The V end lost 2 bases, the J end lost 3 bases, and 20 bases lay between the germline ends. The germline gives CDR1 MNHEY, CDR2 SMNVEV (reference sequence).

This clonotype was seen more than once but under ten times. The CDR3 nucleotides are TGCGCCAGCACATGGGGAGCGGCTGACACCGGGGAGCTGTTTTTT. Its translation: CASTWGAADTGELFF. This sequence joins TRBV5-1 and TRBJ2-2, with D tentatively TRBD2 (5 bases). The CDR3 is 15 amino acids. Between the trimmed V and J ends, which lost 6 bases and 3 bases, there was a span of 15 bases. Germline loops: CDR1 SGHRS, CDR2 YFSETQ.

This clonotype was detected a few times. J is TRBJ2-3 and V is TRBV4-1; maybe TRBD1 (5 bases). The CDR3 length is 16 residues. Germline values: CDR1 MGHRA, CDR2 YSYEKL. V lost 4 bases to trimming and J lost 1 base, with 15 bases between them. CDR3 residues: CASSRTRLGGTDTQYF. CDR3 nucleotides: TGCGCCAGCAGCCGGACCCGCTTAGGGGGCACAGATACGCAGTATTTT.

Ten or more counts support this clonotype. The rearrangement joins TRBV7-2 to TRBJ2-1; D is unresolved. This CDR3 comprises 15 residues. CDR1 and CDR2 from the germline V gene are SGHTA and FQGNSA. V gave up 1 base and J gave up 8 bases, with 15 bases separating them. The CDR3 reads CASSLDGGVGYEQFF. The CDR3 region has the DNA TGTGCCAGCAGCTTAGATGGTGGAGTGGGCTATGAGCAGTTCTTC.

This clonotype was seen repeatedly, ten times or more. The chain uses TRBV28 and TRBJ2-1; D is undetermined. V was trimmed by 3 bases and J by 7 bases, leaving 16 bases between them. Germline CDR1 MDHEN, CDR2 SYDVKM. CDR3 length equals 15 residues. The CDR3 sequence: CASSLDPSHGNEQFF. The CDR3 DNA reads as TGTGCCAGCAGTTTGGACCCAAGTCATGGGAATGAGCAGTTCTTC.

This clonotype was picked up many times. The chain couples TRBV6-2 or TRBV6-3 to TRBJ2-1; tentatively, D is TRBD2 (6 bases). CDR1 is MNHEY and CDR2 is SVGEGT in the germline V gene. The CDR3 length is 15 residues. V was clipped by 5 bases and J by 4 bases, with 15 bases between them. This CDR3 is CASSIPGEVYNEQFF. DNA for the CDR3: TGTGCCAGCAGTATTCCGGGAGAAGTGTACAATGAGCAGTTCTTC.

This clonotype has only a few counts. The chain uses TRBV25-1 and TRBJ1-6; TRBD1 agrees at 11 bases. CDR1 and CDR2 (germline): MGHDK, SYGVNS. The CDR3 spans 18 residues. V shed 6 bases, J shed 0 bases, and the junction held 7 bases outside the gene matches. Here the CDR3 DNA reads TGTGCCAGCAGGAGGACAGGGGGCATCGGCTCCTATAATTCACCCCTCCACTTT. Residues: CASRRTGGIGSYNSPLHF.

V usage is TRBV7-9 and J usage is TRBJ2-7; 7 bases are a match to TRBD2. V trimming: 2 bases; J trimming: 2 bases; junction bases outside the gene matches: 12. In germline, CDR1 is SEHNR, CDR2 FQNEAQ (reference sequence). This CDR3 is built from 17 residues. CDR3 sequence reads: CASSLKEWREYPYEQYV. CDR3 DNA sequence: TGTGCCAGCAGCTTAAAGGAATGGCGGGAGTACCCCTACGAGCAGTACGTC.

This clonotype was seen ten or more times. The chain recombines TRBV7-8 with TRBJ2-5; D might be TRBD2 (7 bases). Trimming took off 2 bases at V and 1 base at J, with 14 bases between the two ends. The CDR3 extends over 16 amino acids. Per the germline V gene, CDR1 is SGHVS and CDR2 is FQNEAQ. CDR3 region: CASSLRSGGPQETQYF. The CDR3 DNA follows: TGTGCCAGCAGCTTAAGGTCCGGGGGGCCCCAAGAGACCCAGTACTTC. Based on the CDR3 plus reference TRBV7-8 and TRBJ2-5, the full variable domain is GAGVSQSPRYKVAKRGQDVALRCDPISGHVSLFWYQQALGQGPEFLTYFQNEAQLDKSGLPSDRFFAERPEGSVSTLKIQRTQQEDSAVYLCASSLRSGGPQETQYFGPGTRLLVL.

Remarks on this clonotype: A single base separates this from a much larger clone, so it may be a read error. In nucleotides, the CDR3 is TGTGCCAGCAGGGCCAGCGACCCGGGGGCTAATGAAAAACTGTTTTTT. Translated, it gives CASRASDPGANEKLFF. This chain joins TRBV6-1 and TRBJ1-4, with D possibly being TRBD1 (5 bases). The CDR3 length is 16 residues. The germline V and J ends were trimmed by 6 bases and 3 bases, with 17 bases remaining between them. Per germline, CDR1 MNHNS and CDR2 SASEGT.

The table lists this clonotype with a few counts. J is TRBJ2-1 and V is TRBV12-3 or TRBV12-4, with 10 positions matching TRBD1. CDR3 length: 15 residues. J was trimmed by 7 bases and V by 4 bases; bases with no gene match: 7. CDR3 loop: CASSSTGGAGNEQFF. CDR3 nucleotide sequence: TGTGCCAGCAGTTCGACAGGGGGCGCAGGGAATGAGCAGTTCTTC.

In this sample, this clonotype turned up many times. This chain joins TRBV4-2 and TRBJ2-2; D might be TRBD2 (6 bases). The V end lost 0 bases, the J end lost 6 bases, and 11 bases lay between the germline ends. The CDR3 sequence is 15 residues long. Germline CDR1 LGHNA, CDR2 YNFKEQ. Here the CDR3 DNA reads TGTGCCAGCAGCCAAGAAGGGGAGGTAGCCGGGGAGCTGTTTTTT. Protein sequence: CASSQEGEVAGELFF.

This clonotype was seen a few times. This chain connects TRBV27 to TRBJ2-5; 10 nucleotides align to TRBD2. With V trimmed by 3 bases and J by 4 bases, 5 bases remained unmatched. Germline V gene sequence: CDR1 MNHEY, CDR2 SMNVEV (reference sequence). This CDR3 region has 15 residues. Written as DNA, the CDR3 is TGTGCCAGCAGTTTCACCGGGACTAGCGTAGAGACCCAGTACTTC. Translation gives CASSFTGTSVETQYF.

The rearrangement joins TRBV19 to TRBJ2-1, with D tentatively TRBD2 (6 bases). Germline CDR1 is LNHDA and CDR2 is SQIVND (reference sequence). With 0 bases removed from V and 4 bases from J, the gap between germline ends came to 10 bases. The CDR3 is made up of 15 amino acids. The CDR3 DNA is TGTGCCAGTAGTATAGATAAGGGGACTTACAATGAGCAGTTCTTC. It yields the protein CASSIDKGTYNEQFF.